This TCR beta chain was observed in a study of early T cells in non-severe SARS-CoV-2 infection. Study details: Chains were unpaired, as sequencing was done on bulk RNA from unsorted whole blood.

In its sample, this clonotype was seen a few times. The antigen is undetermined. CDR1 is MDHEN, CDR2 SYDVKM, per germline. This CDR3 has 15 amino acids. The V and J ends lost 4 bases and 7 bases, in that order; junction bases with no gene match: 9. Study-level findings and limits: Sequences matched to VDJdb favored anti-spike CD8 responses, while private and CD4 specificities were missed.

From the 5' RACE reads, TCRdb called clonotypes with MiXCR, one entry per CDR3 protein. The profile covers 70,000 or so distinct CDR3 sequences, with 9.5% to 15% appearing a single time and roughly 1.2% taken by the ten largest. Sequencing was performed on whole blood. This TCR derives from an adult who was a healthcare worker with PCR-confirmed SARS-CoV-2 infection or an uninfected control (not recorded which). The J gene is TRBJ2-7, the V gene TRBV28; 11 nucleotides line up with TRBD1. In DNA, the CDR3 is TGTGCCAGCAGTTCTACCGGACAGGGGGCTTGGGAGCAGTACTTC. This codes for CASSSTGQGAWEQYF.